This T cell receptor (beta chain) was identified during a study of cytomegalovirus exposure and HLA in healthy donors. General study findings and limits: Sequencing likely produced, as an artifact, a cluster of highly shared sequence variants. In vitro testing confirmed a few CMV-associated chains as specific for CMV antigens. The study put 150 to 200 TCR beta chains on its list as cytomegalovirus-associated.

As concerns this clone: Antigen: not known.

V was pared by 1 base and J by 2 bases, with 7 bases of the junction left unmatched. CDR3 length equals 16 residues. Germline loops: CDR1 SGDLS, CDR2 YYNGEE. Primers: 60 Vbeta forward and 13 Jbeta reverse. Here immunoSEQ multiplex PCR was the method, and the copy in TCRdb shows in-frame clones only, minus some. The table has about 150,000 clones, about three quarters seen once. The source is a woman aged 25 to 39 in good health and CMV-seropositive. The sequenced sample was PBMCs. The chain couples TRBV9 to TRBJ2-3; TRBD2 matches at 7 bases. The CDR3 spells CASSVRGAGNTDTQYF. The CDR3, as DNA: TGTGCCAGCAGCGTACGAGGAGCGGGGAACACAGATACGCAGTATTTT.